A selection of T cell receptor beta chains follows, all from one sample in a study of blood T cell repertoires in COVID-19. The assay was immunoSEQ multiplex PCR, and TCRdb's table has in-frame clones only and misses some. Among around 70,000 clones listed, approximately 80% were seen once. The specimen sequenced was peripheral blood. The receptors originated from an older man who had recovered from COVID-19. Both conserved end residues are part of each CDR3. Each record gives: CDR3 protein, CDR3 DNA, clone size, J gene, V gene, D gene. A D gene is named only where the DNA matches it firmly. Clone size is shown for a subset of rows, as once, few, many or a class of expanded clone.

CDR3: CASSPSGQGMGGEKLFF; DNA: TGTGCCAGCAGCCCTAGTGGACAGGGCATGGGAGGTGAAAAACTGTTTTTT; size: .; J: TRBJ1-4; V: TRBV9; D: TRBD1
CDR3: CASSYVDPSVNEQFF; DNA: TGTGCCAGCAGTTACGTCGATCCCTCGGTGAATGAGCAGTTCTTC; size: .; J: TRBJ2-1; V: TRBV6-6; D: .
CDR3: CASHPGTGNEQFF; DNA: TGTGCCAGTCATCCGGGGACAGGGAATGAGCAGTTCTTC; size: .; J: TRBJ2-1; V: TRBV19; D: TRBD1
CDR3: CASSLEDISYEQYF; DNA: TGTGCCAGCAGCTTGGAAGACATCTCCTACGAGCAGTACTTC; size: once; J: TRBJ2-7; V: TRBV5-5; D: .
CDR3: CASSIRQGSYTGELFF; DNA: TGTGCCAGTAGTATTAGGCAGGGTAGTTATACCGGGGAGCTGTTTTTT; size: .; J: TRBJ2-2; V: TRBV19; D: .
CDR3: CASSLKLGGVEEQYF; DNA: TGTGCCAGCAGCTTAAAACTAGGGGGTGTGGAGGAGCAGTACTTC; size: .; J: TRBJ2-7; V: TRBV9; D: .
CDR3: CASSLGSSQETQYF; DNA: TGTGCCAGCAGCTTGGGGTCCAGCCAAGAGACCCAGTACTTC; size: .; J: TRBJ2-5; V: TRBV5-5; D: .
CDR3: CSVEQGSNQPQHF; DNA: TGCAGCGTCGAACAGGGGAGCAATCAGCCCCAGCATTTT; size: once; J: TRBJ1-5; V: TRBV29-1; D: TRBD1
CDR3: CASSLNYGYTF; DNA: TGTGCCAGCAGCCTCAACTATGGCTACACCTTC; size: .; J: TRBJ1-2; V: TRBV6-5; D: .
CDR3: CASSAGAGPEQYF; DNA: TGTGCCAGCAGTGCAGGAGCGGGACCCGAGCAGTACTTC; size: .; J: TRBJ2-7; V: TRBV2; D: TRBD2
CDR3: CASSPQEVNTGELFF; DNA: TGTGCCAGCAGCCCACAAGAGGTGAACACCGGGGAGCTGTTTTTT; size: once; J: TRBJ2-2; V: TRBV11-2; D: .
CDR3: CASSSSDSYNEQFF; DNA: TGTGCCAGCAGTTCGAGCGACTCATACAATGAGCAGTTCTTC; size: few; J: TRBJ2-1; V: TRBV27; D: .
CDR3: CASSPPSSGHNEQFF; DNA: TGTGCCAGCTCACCTCCTTCTAGCGGGCATAATGAGCAGTTCTTC; size: once; J: TRBJ2-1; V: TRBV18; D: TRBD2
CDR3: CASSHLSSGRSYNEQFF; DNA: TGCGCCAGCAGCCACCTATCCAGCGGGAGGTCCTACAATGAGCAGTTCTTC; size: .; J: TRBJ2-1; V: TRBV4-3; D: TRBD2
CDR3: CASSRLAEEQYF; DNA: TGTGCCAGTAGTAGACTAGCGGAGGAGCAGTACTTC; size: .; J: TRBJ2-7; V: TRBV19; D: TRBD2
CDR3: CASSPGQGGTYEQYF; DNA: TGTGCCAGCAGCCCAGGACAGGGGGGAACCTACGAGCAGTACTTC; size: few; J: TRBJ2-7; V: TRBV28; D: TRBD1
CDR3: CASSFGTGGILSSGNTIYF; DNA: TGCGCCAGCAGCTTCGGGACAGGGGGCATTCTTAGCTCTGGAAACACCATATATTTT; size: .; J: TRBJ1-3; V: TRBV5-1; D: TRBD1
CDR3: CASSSQESGGNTEAFF; DNA: TGTGCCAGCAGTTCCCAGGAATCTGGAGGGAACACTGAAGCTTTCTTT; size: .; J: TRBJ1-1; V: TRBV28; D: .